A selection of T cell receptor beta chains follows, all from one sample in a study of T cell responses to AZD1222 COVID-19 vaccine. The protocol was immunoSEQ multiplex PCR, while the TCRdb copy is restricted to in-frame clones and leaves out a portion. The table includes 170,000 or so clones, roughly nine tenths detected once. The sample consisted of peripheral blood, taken on day 0 of AZD1222 vaccination. The receptors were sampled from an adult in good health. CDR3s include the opening cysteine and the closing phenylalanine or tryptophan. The order of the fields is clone size, V gene, J gene, D gene, CDR3 protein, CDR3 DNA. The D gene is left open where the match is weak. The size field is filled for only some rows; it gives once, few, many or a size class.

>.|TRBV18|TRBJ1-2|.
CASSPGDGRLGYGYTF
TGTGCCAGCTCACCGGGGGACGGTCGGTTGGGCTATGGCTACACCTTC
>.|TRBV28|TRBJ1-1|.
CASSLYPRDTEAFF
TGTGCCAGCAGTTTGTACCCCAGAGACACTGAAGCTTTCTTT
>.|TRBV30|TRBJ2-2|TRBD1
CAWRFGTGGSGELFF
TGTGCCTGGCGCTTTGGGACAGGGGGCTCGGGGGAGCTGTTTTTT
>.|TRBV24-1|TRBJ2-5|TRBD1
CATSDPDRVGETQYF
TGTGCCACCAGTGATCCTGACAGGGTAGGAGAGACCCAGTACTTC
>.|TRBV9|TRBJ2-2|.
CASSEGLLGANTGELFF
TGTGCCAGCAGCGAGGGCCTTCTGGGGGCAAACACCGGGGAGCTGTTTTTT
>.|TRBV7-3|TRBJ2-7|.
CASSLTGVSEQYF
TGTGCCAGCAGCTTAACAGGGGTTAGCGAGCAGTACTTC
>.|TRBV9|TRBJ2-3|.
CASSVRIGSTDTQYF
TGTGCCAGCAGCGTACGTATCGGAAGCACAGATACACAGTATTTT
>.|TRBV10-2|TRBJ2-5|.
CASSEGLQETQYF
TGCGCCAGCAGTGAGGGACTTCAAGAGACCCAGTACTTC
>.|TRBV2|TRBJ1-6|TRBD1
CASSGTGDSYNSPLHF
TGTGCCAGCAGTGGGACAGGGGACTCCTATAATTCACCCCTCCACTTT
>.|TRBV6-5|TRBJ2-1|.
CASSLNGGPNNEQFF
TGTGCCAGCAGCCTGAACGGGGGGCCTAACAATGAGCAGTTCTTC
>.|TRBV7-9|TRBJ2-1|TRBD2
CASSPRLAGVQNEQFF
TGTGCCAGCAGCCCCCGACTAGCGGGGGTTCAAAATGAGCAGTTCTTC
>.|TRBV18|TRBJ2-7|TRBD2
CASSPTSGGPEQYF
TGTGCCAGCTCACCAACTAGCGGGGGCCCCGAGCAGTACTTC
>.|TRBV4-3|TRBJ1-4|TRBD1
CASSQGQGGEKLFF
TGCGCCAGCAGCCAAGGACAGGGAGGTGAAAAACTGTTTTTT
>once|TRBV13|TRBJ1-4|.
CASSIPQGKLFF
TGTGCCAGCAGCATACCGCAGGGAAAACTGTTTTTT
>.|TRBV3-1/TRBV3-2|TRBJ1-3|.
CASSLDIASGNTIYF
TGTGCCAGCAGCCTGGACATAGCATCCGGAAACACCATATATTTT
>.|TRBV2|TRBJ1-4|.
CASSTDSNEKLFF
TGTGCCAGCAGTACGGACTCTAATGAAAAACTGTTTTTT
>.|TRBV2|TRBJ2-7|.
CASSTQLGSGCF
TGTGCCTCCAGCACTCAGTTAGGGTCCGGATGCTTC
>.|TRBV27|TRBJ2-7|TRBD1
CASSWGTESYEQYF
TGTGCCAGCAGTTGGGGGACAGAATCCTACGAGCAGTACTTC
>few|TRBV28|TRBJ2-3|.
CASSFPLRGRVDTQYF
TGTGCCAGCAGTTTCCCCCTACGGGGCCGAGTAGATACGCAGTATTTT
>.|TRBV19|TRBJ2-7|TRBD2
CASSTPLAGGHYEQYF
TGTGCCAGTAGTACGCCACTAGCGGGGGGGCACTACGAGCAGTACTTC
>once|TRBV28|TRBJ1-5|.
CASRLKGYLTGNSNQPQHF
TGTGCCAGCAGGCTTAAGGGATACCTGACAGGAAATAGCAATCAGCCCCAGCATTTT
>.|TRBV18|TRBJ1-2|TRBD1
CASSLNYRDRDGYTF
TGTGCCAGCTCCTTAAACTACCGGGACAGGGATGGCTACACCTTC
>.|TRBV15|TRBJ1-6|.
CATSRQGSSPLHF
TGTGCCACCAGCAGACAGGGCAGTTCACCCCTCCACTTT
>.|TRBV18|TRBJ2-6|.
CASSPLDSGANVLTF
TGTGCCAGCTCACCACTAGACTCTGGGGCCAACGTCCTGACTTTC
>.|TRBV7-9|TRBJ2-5|.
CASSVAAQETQYF
TGTGCCAGCAGCGTAGCGGCCCAAGAGACCCAGTACTTC
>.|TRBV3-1/TRBV3-2|TRBJ1-4|TRBD1
CASSQAIRTGKGFNEKLFF
TGTGCCAGCAGCCAAGCGATCCGGACAGGGAAGGGCTTTAATGAAAAACTGTTTTTT
>.|TRBV9|TRBJ2-1|.
CASSVTEPGTSWYNEQFF
TGTGCCAGCAGCGTAACCGAGCCCGGGACTTCGTGGTACAATGAGCAGTTCTTC
>.|TRBV6-1|TRBJ1-2|.
CASSGGADGYTF
TGTGCCAGCAGTGGGGGTGCGGATGGCTACACCTTC
>.|TRBV11-3|TRBJ1-1|.
CASSLTRNTEAFF
TGTGCCAGCAGCTTAACAAGGAACACTGAAGCTTTCTTT
>.|TRBV14|TRBJ1-4|.
CASSLPSAARNEKLFF
TGTGCCAGCAGCCTCCCCTCGGCAGCTAGAAATGAAAAACTGTTTTTT
>.|TRBV11-3|TRBJ1-1|.
CASSEGRWNTEAFF
TGTGCCAGCAGCGAGGGAAGGTGGAACACTGAAGCTTTCTTT
>few|TRBV6-5|TRBJ2-5|.
CASKKETQYF
TGTGCCAGCAAGAAAGAGACCCAGTACTTC
>.|TRBV10-3|TRBJ1-5|.
CAISDGGEGSNQPQHF
TGTGCCATCAGTGATGGAGGGGAGGGAAGCAATCAGCCCCAGCATTTT
>.|TRBV5-5|TRBJ2-2|.
CASSFDPYTGELFF
TGTGCCAGCAGCTTTGACCCTTACACCGGGGAGCTGTTTTTT
>.|TRBV28|TRBJ2-3|.
CASSLGPASTDTQYF
TGTGCCAGCAGTTTAGGCCCCGCCTCCACAGATACGCAGTATTTT
>.|TRBV4-1|TRBJ2-7|.
CASSQAIGRGLYEQYF
TGCGCCAGCAGCCAGGCTATCGGGAGGGGGCTCTACGAGCAGTACTTC
>.|TRBV7-2|TRBJ2-7|.
CASSSQSRTEQYF
TGTGCCAGCAGCTCACAATCAAGGACAGAACAGTACTTC
>.|TRBV25-1|TRBJ1-4|.
CASSKFTAFNEKLFF
TGTGCCAGCAGTAAATTCACAGCGTTTAATGAAAAACTGTTTTTT